The 18 T cell receptor beta chains reported below all come from one sample, sequenced in a study of blood T cell repertoires in COVID-19. Method: immunoSEQ multiplex PCR; TCRdb's copy keeps in-frame clones and lacks some. The table lists some 260,000 clones, approximately 90% of them singletons. The sample was peripheral blood. The receptor set was obtained from a woman between 25 and 40 years old with COVID-19, enrolled during active disease.

V is TRBV12-3 or TRBV12-4 and J is TRBJ2-1; D uncertain. The CDR3 runs to 13 residues. Trimming shortened V by 8 bases and J by 0 bases, and 8 bases separated the two germline ends. In nucleotides, the CDR3 is TGTGCCAGCTTCCGGAGCTCCTACAATGAGCAGTTCTTC. Protein sequence: CASFRSSYNEQFF.

The J gene is TRBJ2-1, the V gene TRBV7-6; 9 bases agree with TRBD1. V gave up 4 bases and J gave up 2 bases; unmatched junction bases: 3. Germline values: CDR1 SGHVS, CDR2 FNYEAQ. This CDR3 spans 15 amino acids. This CDR3 reads CASSSDRGAYNEQFF. The CDR3 DNA follows: TGTGCCAGCAGCTCGGACAGGGGTGCCTACAATGAGCAGTTCTTC.

Written as DNA, the CDR3 is TGTGCCAGCAGCCCCGCTAGCGGGAGAGATACGCAGTATTTT. Its protein is CASSPASGRDTQYF. The chain links TRBV7-2 to TRBJ2-3; 10 nucleotides match TRBD2. The CDR3 sequence is 14 residues long. The germline gives CDR1 SGHTA, CDR2 FQGNSA. V trimming: 5 bases; J trimming: 5 bases; junction bases outside the gene matches: 4.

This chain joins TRBV27 and TRBJ1-4, with 7 bases lining up with TRBD1. Losses at the gene ends were 8 bases for V and 7 bases for J; bases not matched to a gene: 10. CDR3 length equals 14 residues. Germline values: CDR1 MNHEY, CDR2 SMNVEV (reference sequence). CDR3 amino acids: CASGPRQGGEKLFF. The CDR3 DNA reads TGTGCCAGCGGCCCGCGACAGGGCGGTGAAAAACTGTTTTTT.

This chain uses TRBV5-4 with TRBJ1-5; D gene unclear. V gave up 0 bases and J gave up 8 bases, with 9 bases separating them. CDR3 size: 13 residues. Germline V gives CDR1 SGHNT, CDR2 YYREEE (reference sequence). The CDR3 loop reads CASSLDGREPQHF. The CDR3 nucleotides read TGTGCCAGCAGCTTGGATGGGCGGGAGCCCCAGCATTTT.

This clone was seen a single time. V usage is TRBV2 and J usage is TRBJ2-2, with 9 bases fitting TRBD2. The CDR3 extends over 15 amino acids. The germline gives CDR1 SNHLY, CDR2 FYNNEI. V dropped 6 bases and J dropped 7; count of bases not matched to a gene: 9. The chain's CDR3 is CASRLAGGPNGELFF. The CDR3 nucleotides read TGTGCCAGCAGACTGGCGGGAGGGCCGAACGGGGAGCTGTTTTTT.

V and J are TRBV5-4 and TRBJ1-1; possible D gene TRBD1, 6 bases. The CDR3 extends over 14 amino acids. Trimming removed 0 bases from V and 1 base from J, with 7 bases in between. CDR1 and CDR2 from the germline V gene are SGHNT and YYREEE (reference sequence). CDR3: CASSLGQENTEAFF. Here the CDR3 DNA reads TGTGCCAGCAGCTTGGGACAGGAGAACACTGAAGCTTTCTTT.

V and J are TRBV29-1 and TRBJ2-3; tentative D call: TRBD1 (6 bases). Germline loops: CDR1 SQVTM, CDR2 ANQGSEA. This CDR3 is 15 amino acids long. V gave up 3 bases and J gave up 4 bases, with 17 bases separating them. The CDR3 sequence is CSVDAGVVSADTQYF. The CDR3, as DNA: TGCAGCGTTGATGCAGGGGTCGTTTCGGCAGATACGCAGTATTTT.

The chain recombines TRBV10-1 with TRBJ2-7, with 8 bases fitting TRBD1. The CDR3 runs to 14 residues. The ends lost 2 bases at V and 2 bases at J; junction bases unmatched: 2. Per the germline V gene, CDR1 is WNHNN and CDR2 is SYGVQD (reference sequence). As DNA, the CDR3 is TGCGCCAGCAGTGAGGGACAGGGTACCTACGAGCAGTACTTC. Translation gives CASSEGQGTYEQYF.

J is TRBJ2-7 and V is TRBV4-3, with 8 bases fitting TRBD1. CDR1 is LGHNA, CDR2 YSLEER, per germline. Trimming removed 1 base from V and 0 bases from J; junction bases left unmatched: 11. The CDR3 is 18 residues long. DNA of the CDR3: TGCGCCAGCAGCCAAGTAATAGCCGGGACAGGATCCTCCTACGAGCAGTACTTC. Translated, it gives CASSQVIAGTGSSYEQYF.

The chain uses TRBV16 and TRBJ1-5; the D is unclear. Trimming shortened V by 0 bases and J by 4 bases, and 7 bases separated the two germline ends. The CDR3 has 14 amino acids. Germline lookup yields CDR1 KGHSY and CDR2 FQNENV. Here the CDR3 DNA reads TGTGCCAGCAGCCAATCTGATACAAATCAGCCCCAGCATTTT. It yields the protein CASSQSDTNQPQHF. The variable domain in full, with the rest retrieved from reference TRBV16 and TRBJ1-5, is GEEVAQTPKHLVRGEGQKAKLYCAPIKGHSYVFWYQQVLKNEFKFLISFQNENVFDETGMPKERFSAKCLPNSPCSLEIQATKLEDSAVYFCASSQSDTNQPQHFGDGTRLSIL.

V and J are TRBV5-4 and TRBJ2-5; possibly TRBD1 for D (6 bases). Germline V gene lookup returns CDR1 SGHNT and CDR2 YYREEE (reference sequence). The CDR3 covers 14 residues. V was pared by 0 bases and J by 1 base, with 7 bases between. The CDR3 here is CASSLAGAQETQYF. Written as DNA, the CDR3 is TGTGCCAGCAGCTTGGCAGGGGCCCAAGAGACCCAGTACTTC.

The J gene is TRBJ2-4, the V gene TRBV18; weak D call: TRBD2 (5 bases). Germline lookup yields CDR1 KGHSH and CDR2 LQKENI. This CDR3 spans 14 amino acids. The ends were cut back, 3 bases at V and 8 bases at J, with 14 bases in the middle. This CDR3 reads CASSPAGKGDIQYF. DNA for the CDR3: TGTGCCAGCTCACCTGCCGGGAAGGGAGACATTCAGTACTTC.

This clone was counted a single time. J is TRBJ2-1 and V is TRBV5-6; a weak D match, TRBD2 (6 bases). The V gene lost 4 bases and the J gene lost 4 bases, with 15 bases spanning the gap. The CDR3 has 15 amino acids. Germline V gives CDR1 SGHDT, CDR2 YYEEEE. The CDR3 DNA follows: TGTGCCAGCAGCCCCCCGGGACTCCTATACAATGAGCAGTTCTTC. This codes for CASSPPGLLYNEQFF.

J is TRBJ2-6 and V is TRBV29-1; tentatively, D is TRBD2 (6 bases). V lost 4 bases and J 2 bases, leaving 9 bases between the germline ends. Germline V CDR1 and CDR2: SQVTM, ANQGSEA. The CDR3 has 14 residues. CDR3 in amino acids: CSVAPGAGANVLTF. The CDR3 DNA sequence: TGCAGCGTTGCACCGGGGGCTGGGGCCAACGTCCTGACTTTC.

This rearrangement joins TRBV27 to TRBJ2-1; weak D call: TRBD1 (7 bases). With 3 bases removed from V and 10 bases from J, the gap between germline ends came to 28 bases. Germline V gene data show CDR1 as MNHEY and CDR2 as SMNVEV (reference sequence). CDR3 length equals 18 residues. DNA for the CDR3: TGTGCCAGCAGTTTCTCCATTGGGGGGTGGGACAGACCCCAAGAGCAGTTCTTC. Protein: CASSFSIGGWDRPQEQFF.

V is TRBV6-5 and J is TRBJ1-1, with D uncertain. Between the trimmed V and J ends, which lost 11 bases and 7 bases, there was a span of 23 bases. The germline gives CDR1 MNHEY, CDR2 SVGAGI. The CDR3 spans 14 residues. The CDR3 region is CAVQKISLAREAFF. For the CDR3, the DNA is TGTGCCGTCCAGAAAATCAGTCTAGCCCGTGAAGCTTTCTTT.

The CDR3 spells CASSFWRGGEYNEQFF. CDR3 bases: TGTGCCAGCAGCTTTTGGCGCGGGGGCGAATACAATGAGCAGTTCTTC. V usage is TRBV11-2 and J usage is TRBJ2-1, with D possibly TRBD2 on 7 matching bases. Germline V gene data show CDR1 as SGHAT and CDR2 as FQNNGV. V lost 3 bases, J lost 4 bases, and 16 bases lay in between. CDR3 length: 16 amino acids.